This T cell receptor (beta chain) emerged from a study of blood T cell repertoires in COVID-19. About the research overall: Acute and convalescent COVID-19 specimens originated in the United States, Italy and Spain. Sources were T cells, B-cell-depleted T cells, or PBMCs; the material itself was cDNA or gDNA.

Germline assignment: CDR1 SGHKS and CDR2 YYEKEE (reference sequence). The CDR3 runs 13 residues. V shed 3 bases and J 5 bases; nucleotides not matched to a gene: 2. Original analysis: Using reference gene primer amplification, nucleated cell counts were estimated. Repertoires were generated with immunoSEQ multiplex PCR, while TCRdb's copy carries only in-frame clones and drops some. V and J calls and clone size are those listed in that table; D and trimming were worked out from the DNA. The table records about 280,000 clones, about nine tenths of them present only once. The chain has TRBV5-5 and TRBJ1-1; TRBD1 aligns across 9 bases. The sequence came from a woman aged 25 to 39 with COVID-19, enrolled during active disease. Sequencing input: peripheral blood. CDR3 sequence (DNA): TGTGCCAGCAGCTGGACAGGGGTAACTGAAGCTTTCTTT. Its translation is CASSWTGVTEAFF.